The next 13 T cell receptor beta chains were all read from a single sample in a study of blood T cell repertoires in COVID-19. TCRdb's table, derived via immunoSEQ multiplex PCR, lists solely in-frame clones and lacks some. The sample has 170,000 or so clones, 87% seen once. The sequencing input was peripheral blood. Every receptor here comes from a woman aged 18-29 years who had recovered from COVID-19.

The rearrangement uses TRBV3-1 (or the pseudogene TRBV3-2) and TRBJ2-2, with D possibly TRBD2 on 5 matching bases. Germline CDR1 is LGHDT and CDR2 is YNNKEL (reference sequence). The CDR3 spans 18 residues. The V end lost 1 base, the J end lost 3 bases, and 18 bases lay between the germline ends. The CDR3 nucleotides are TGTGCCAGCAGCCAAGGGGTGGACTTTTCATCTTACACCGGGGAGCTGTTTTTT. This gives the protein CASSQGVDFSSYTGELFF.

This clone has more than one count but fewer than ten. The gene calls are TRBV9 and TRBJ1-6; D is uncertain. Germline loops: CDR1 SGDLS, CDR2 YYNGEE. The CDR3 has 16 residues. Trimming removed 4 bases at V and 6 bases at J, with 17 bases between. Here the CDR3 DNA reads TGTGCCAGCAGCCTCCGGGCAGCGGCGGGTAATTCACCCCTCCACTTT. This codes for CASSLRAAAGNSPLHF.

The V gene is TRBV25-1, the J gene TRBJ1-1; D might be TRBD1 (5 bases). The CDR3 contains 14 residues. Germline V CDR1 and CDR2: MGHDK, SYGVNS. Trimming removed 5 bases at V and 1 base at J, with 11 bases between. The CDR3 bases are TGTGCCAGCAGTTTTGCTCAGGGGAACACTGAAGCTTTCTTT. Protein: CASSFAQGNTEAFF.

This chain links TRBV19 with TRBJ1-4; 10 positions agree with TRBD1. V lost 5 bases and J lost 6; bases outside the gene matches: 3. Germline V gene lookup returns CDR1 LNHDA and CDR2 SQIVND (reference sequence). The CDR3 loop spans 14 amino acids. This chain's CDR3 is CASSYGTGDEKLFF. The CDR3 region has the DNA TGTGCCAGTAGTTATGGGACAGGGGATGAAAAACTGTTTTTT.

This clone has a single count. The rearrangement links TRBV10-3 to TRBJ1-2, with TRBD1 matching 7 bases. This CDR3 contains 16 residues. Unmatched junction bases numbered 12, after V lost 6 bases and J lost 2 bases. The germline CDR1 and CDR2 sequences are ENHRY and SYGVKD. CDR3: CAIRVHLQGENYGYTF. In nucleotides, the CDR3 is TGTGCCATCAGAGTACATCTTCAGGGGGAGAACTATGGCTACACCTTC.

The chain couples TRBV18 to TRBJ1-1, with D possibly matching TRBD1 (5 bases). Trimming took off 1 base at V and 7 bases at J, with 7 bases between the two ends. This CDR3 spans 12 amino acids. Germline V CDR1 and CDR2: KGHSH, LQKENI. The CDR3 reads CASSPHRSEAFF. The CDR3 coding sequence is TGTGCCAGCTCACCACACAGGAGTGAAGCTTTCTTT.

The gene calls are TRBV6-5 and TRBJ1-5, with D unresolved. The V gene lost 7 bases and the J gene lost 4 bases, with 11 bases spanning the gap. CDR1 is MNHEY, CDR2 SVGAGI, per germline. This CDR3 region has 13 residues. The CDR3 DNA sequence: TGTGCCAGCATAGAACAGTCTAATCAGCCCCAGCATTTT. Translated: CASIEQSNQPQHF.

The chain employs TRBV6-6 and TRBJ2-3; 9 bases agree with TRBD1. Per germline, CDR1 MNHNY and CDR2 SVGAGI (reference sequence). V was clipped by 2 bases and J by 3 bases; unmatched bases: 6. This CDR3 is built from 16 residues. DNA of the CDR3: TGTGCCAGCAGTTACCTACCGGGACAGGGAACAGATACGCAGTATTTT. It codes for CASSYLPGQGTDTQYF.

The chain joins TRBV5-1 to TRBJ2-2; TRBD1 matches at 8 bases. With V trimmed by 4 bases and J by 0 bases, 11 bases remained unmatched. The V gene's germline CDR1 is SGHRS and CDR2 YFSETQ. The CDR3 runs 18 residues. The CDR3 sequence: CASSPQPPGGANTGELFF. The CDR3 nucleotides are TGCGCCAGCAGCCCGCAACCCCCAGGGGGCGCGAACACCGGGGAGCTGTTTTTT.

The CDR3 coding sequence is TGTGCCAGCAGCCCGCCGGGACAGGGACACGAAAAACTGTTTTTT. This codes for CASSPPGQGHEKLFF. The gene calls are TRBV5-4 and TRBJ1-4; 9 nucleotides line up with TRBD1. V lost 4 bases to trimming and J lost 8 bases; unmatched junction nucleotides: 9. The germline V gene encodes CDR1 SGHNT and CDR2 YYREEE (reference sequence). The CDR3 totals 15 residues.

The V gene is TRBV6-2 or TRBV6-3, the J gene TRBJ2-5, with 9 bases fitting TRBD2. Germline CDR1 MNHEY, CDR2 SVGEGT. The ends lost 2 bases at V and 7 bases at J; junction bases unmatched: 5. The CDR3 covers 14 residues. In nucleotides, the CDR3 is TGTGCCAGCAGTTACGGCGGGAGGGGGGGGACCCAGTACTTC. Translation gives CASSYGGRGGTQYF.

This clone was counted once. V gene TRBV24-1 combines with J gene TRBJ2-7; 9 positions match TRBD1. This CDR3 contains 15 residues. Germline V gene lookup returns CDR1 KGHDR and CDR2 SFDVKD. Trimming at V came to 6 bases and at J to 6 bases, leaving 11 bases not matched to a gene. The CDR3 spells CATSPTGTGRGEQYF. The CDR3, as DNA: TGTGCCACCAGTCCCACCGGGACAGGGAGAGGCGAGCAGTACTTC.

This clone occurred a few times. The chain combines TRBV19 with TRBJ1-5; TRBD1 aligns across 7 bases. Germline CDR1 and CDR2: LNHDA and SQIVND (reference sequence). The V and J ends lost 4 bases and 1 base, in that order; junction bases with no gene match: 7. This CDR3 is 16 amino acids long. CDR3 amino acids: CASSTPTGLSNQPQHF. The CDR3 nucleotides read TGTGCCAGTAGTACCCCGACAGGGCTCAGCAATCAGCCCCAGCATTTT.